A single sample gave rise to the 28 T cell receptor beta chains below, sequenced in a study of blood T cells in healthy people across ages. Together with a sample-barcoded 5' primer, a J-beta primer mix was included in a second PCR lasting about 7 to 11 cycles. MiXCR, applied by TCRdb to the 5' RACE reads, yields one record per CDR3 protein. This table holds roughly 1,800,000 distinct CDR3 sequences, 49% found once. Sequencing used blood. These receptors were obtained from a woman aged 40 to 49 in good health.

The chain carries TRBV20-1 and TRBJ1-4; D possibly corresponds to TRBD1 (5 bases). CDR3 length: 13 amino acids. Trimming cost V 6 bases and J 8 bases, with 16 bases left between them. Germline V gene data show CDR1 as DFQATT and CDR2 as SNEGSKA (reference sequence). The CDR3 region is CSASWAGREKLFF. The DNA of the CDR3 is TGCAGTGCCTCTTGGGCAGGGAGGGAAAAACTGTTTTTT.

The chain recombines TRBV29-1 with TRBJ2-5, with 10 bases that match TRBD1. The CDR3 length is 14 residues. V was pared by 7 bases and J by 4 bases, with 9 bases of the junction left unmatched. In germline, CDR1 is SQVTM, CDR2 ANQGSEA. Here the CDR3 DNA reads TGCAGCGGCGGACAGGGGGATTGGGGAGAGACCCAGTACTTC. Translating gives CSGGQGDWGETQYF.

J is TRBJ2-7 and V is TRBV28; 7 bases agree with TRBD1. Germline V gives CDR1 MDHEN, CDR2 SYDVKM. CDR3 length equals 18 residues. The trim removed 3 bases at V and 0 bases at J, leaving 14 bases unmatched. The CDR3 DNA is TGTGCCAGCAGTTTCTTTCTCGGACAGGCAAAAAGCTCCTACGAGCAGTACTTC. This sequence encodes CASSFFLGQAKSSYEQYF.

The chain uses TRBV27 and TRBJ2-3, with D perhaps given as TRBD1 or TRBD2 (5 bases each). The germline CDR1 and CDR2 sequences are MNHEY and SMNVEV (reference sequence). V was cut by 6 bases and J by 5 bases, with 21 bases left in between. This CDR3 has 16 amino acids. CDR3 nucleotides: TGTGCCAGCAGCAACCCCATACAGGCAGGGAGAGATACGCAGTATTTT. The encoded protein is CASSNPIQAGRDTQYF.

There are a few counts of this clonotype. The chain recombines TRBV6-2 or TRBV6-3 with TRBJ2-7, with D perhaps matching TRBD1 (6 bases). V was clipped by 5 bases and J by 0 bases, with 14 bases between them. This CDR3 is built from 15 residues. Germline assignment: CDR1 MNHEY and CDR2 SVGEGT. As DNA, the CDR3 is TGTGCCAGCAGTCCCTACCGGGACAACTCCTACGAGCAGTACTTC. Translating gives CASSPYRDNSYEQYF.

The chain is built from TRBV4-3 and TRBJ1-5, with 9 bases aligning to TRBD1. Germline V CDR1 and CDR2: LGHNA, YSLEER. The CDR3 has 14 amino acids. V shed 0 bases and J 13 bases; nucleotides not matched to a gene: 7. CDR3 sequence reads: CASSQDIGQGIQHF. Written as DNA, the CDR3 is TGCGCCAGCAGCCAAGATATAGGACAGGGGATACAGCATTTT.

The chain joins TRBV15 to TRBJ2-3, with TRBD1 matching 10 bases. Losses at the gene ends were 3 bases for V and 2 bases for J; bases not matched to a gene: 8. This CDR3 spans 17 amino acids. Looked up from germline, CDR1 is LNHNV and CDR2 is YYDKDF (reference sequence). CDR3 coding DNA: TGTGCCACCAGCAGGCCGGGACAGGGGAGTATCACAGATACGCAGTATTTT. Its translation: CATSRPGQGSITDTQYF.

The V call is TRBV28, the J call TRBJ2-1; TRBD1 aligns across 7 bases. After removal of 6 bases from V and 6 bases from J, the junction contained 8 bases not matched to a gene. Germline-derived CDR1 and CDR2 are MDHEN and SYDVKM. The CDR3 has 14 amino acids. Here the CDR3 DNA reads TGTGCCAGCAGGGAGAGTGGGGACAGCAATGAGCAGTTCTTC. It translates to CASRESGDSNEQFF.

The chain is built from TRBV6-1 and TRBJ2-4; maybe TRBD2 (6 bases). The end of the DNA is better explained by TRBJ2-7, so the J call may be wrong. The CDR3 totals 14 residues. Germline CDR1 is MNHNS and CDR2 is SASEGT. CDR3 sequence reads: CASSEGTTLHEQYF. CDR3 nucleotides: TGTGCCAGCAGTGAAGGGACTACCCTGCACGAGCAGTACTTC.

This clonotype has a single count. The chain is built from TRBV7-9 and TRBJ1-2, with a tentative D call TRBD1 (5 bases). The V end was cut by 5 bases, the J end by 6 bases, with 13 bases between. The CDR3 runs 13 residues. Germline loops: CDR1 SEHNR, CDR2 FQNEAQ (reference sequence). The CDR3 loop reads CASSALPRDGYTF. CDR3 bases: TGTGCCAGCAGCGCACTCCCCAGGGATGGCTACACCTTC.

V is TRBV2 and J is TRBJ1-2; TRBD1 might be the D (5 bases). This CDR3 is built from 12 residues. CDR1 is SNHLY, CDR2 FYNNEI, per germline. The germline V and J ends were trimmed by 5 bases and 8 bases, with 12 bases remaining between them. CDR3 in DNA: TGTGCCAGCAGTCGACAGCTGGAGGGCTACACCTTC. Translated, it gives CASSRQLEGYTF. Full variable domain (remainder filled in from reference TRBV2 and TRBJ1-2): EPEVTQTPSHQVTQMGQEVILRCVPISNHLYFYWYRQILGQKVEFLVSFYNNEISEKSEIFDDQFSVERPDGSNFTLKIRSTKLEDSAMYFCASSRQLEGYTFGSGTRLTVV.

This clonotype turned up a few times. The rearrangement uses TRBV5-1 and TRBJ2-1; tentative D call: TRBD1 (7 bases). Trimming took off 0 bases at V and 3 bases at J, with 13 bases between the two ends. The germline CDR1 and CDR2 sequences are SGHRS and YFSETQ. The CDR3 covers 16 residues. This chain's CDR3 is CASSLVQGGLYNEQFF. The CDR3 DNA is TGCGCCAGCAGCTTGGTTCAGGGGGGCCTCTACAATGAGCAGTTCTTC.

Here the CDR3 reads CASSQEGRAYPNYGYTF. DNA for the CDR3: TGCGCCAGCAGCCAAGAGGGACGGGCTTATCCTAACTATGGCTACACCTTC. The rearrangement uses TRBV4-3 and TRBJ1-2, with D possibly TRBD1 on 5 matching bases. V was cut by 0 bases and J by 0 bases, with 14 bases left in between. This CDR3 region has 17 residues. Germline V gives CDR1 LGHNA, CDR2 YSLEER.

CDR3 loop: CAISEGRENGYTF. For the CDR3, the DNA is TGTGCCATCAGTGAGGGCAGGGAGAATGGCTACACCTTC. V is TRBV10-3 and J is TRBJ1-2; the D gene is possibly TRBD1 (5 bases). CDR3 length: 13 residues. Trimming took off 2 bases at V and 6 bases at J, with 10 bases between the two ends. Germline-derived CDR1 and CDR2 are ENHRY and SYGVKD.

This chain connects TRBV6-6 to TRBJ2-7, with TRBD1 identical over 12 bases. The trim removed 0 bases at V and 6 bases at J, leaving 3 bases unmatched. This CDR3 has 15 residues. In germline, CDR1 is MNHNY, CDR2 SVGAGI (reference sequence). CDR3: CASSYSGTGGVEQYF. The DNA of the CDR3 is TGTGCCAGCAGTTACTCCGGGACAGGGGGCGTCGAGCAGTACTTC.

This chain links TRBV20-1 with TRBJ2-3; TRBD1 aligns across 7 bases. The length of the CDR3 is 14 residues. Germline-derived CDR1 and CDR2 are DFQATT and SNEGSKA (reference sequence). V gave up 6 bases and J gave up 2 bases; unmatched junction bases: 8. In DNA form, the CDR3 reads TGCAGTGCCCCGACAGGGACGCACACAGATACGCAGTATTTT. Protein sequence: CSAPTGTHTDTQYF.

The genes are TRBV29-1 and TRBJ2-7, with TRBD2 matching over 9 bases. With V trimmed by 3 bases and J by 3 bases, 6 bases remained unmatched. The CDR3 runs 14 residues. CDR1 SQVTM and CDR2 ANQGSEA come from the germline V gene. CDR3 amino acids: CSVDKGTSNYEQYF. The CDR3 nucleotides read TGCAGCGTTGATAAGGGGACTAGCAACTACGAGCAGTACTTC.

The chain uses TRBV12-3 or TRBV12-4 and TRBJ1-5; TRBD1 matches 7 bases. This CDR3 is built from 16 residues. J was trimmed by 2 bases and V by 4 bases; bases with no gene match: 8. The CDR3 coding sequence is TGTGCCAGCAGTTACGGCTTCGACAGGGGCAATCAGCCCCAGCATTTT. Its protein product is CASSYGFDRGNQPQHF.

Only a few counts were recorded for this clonotype. The V gene is TRBV7-2, the J gene TRBJ1-2; D remains unclear. The CDR3 contains 13 residues. V lost 5 bases and J 6 bases, leaving 13 bases between the germline ends. Looked up from germline, CDR1 is SGHTA and CDR2 is FQGNSA. The CDR3 loop reads CASSHRNTNGYTF. The CDR3 DNA sequence: TGTGCCAGCAGCCACCGAAATACCAATGGCTACACCTTC.

This sequence joins TRBV9 and TRBJ2-3; TRBD1 is a possible D gene (6 bases). With 3 bases removed from V and 0 bases from J, the gap between germline ends came to 14 bases. Per germline, CDR1 SGDLS and CDR2 YYNGEE. The CDR3 contains 16 residues. This CDR3 reads CASSAPGQASTDTQYF. CDR3 nucleotide sequence: TGTGCCAGCAGCGCTCCGGGACAAGCTAGCACAGATACGCAGTATTTT.

The rearrangement links TRBV3-1 to TRBJ2-3; D possibly corresponds to TRBD2 (7 bases). This CDR3 region has 13 residues. The V gene lost 7 bases and the J gene lost 7 bases, with 15 bases spanning the gap. CDR1 is LGHDT, CDR2 YNNKEL, per germline (reference sequence). DNA for the CDR3: TGTGCCAGCAAGGGGGGGGGCCCTCATACGCAGTATTTT. It codes for CASKGGGPHTQYF.

This clonotype was seen a handful of times. This chain joins TRBV7-2 and TRBJ2-4, with unresolved D. The CDR3 is made up of 11 amino acids. The ends were cut back, 5 bases at V and 11 bases at J, with 10 bases in the middle. Looked up from germline, CDR1 is SGHTA and CDR2 is FQGNSA. The CDR3 is CASSIRDLQYF. In DNA, the CDR3 is TGTGCCAGCAGCATAAGAGATCTTCAGTACTTC. The whole variable domain, filled in from reference TRBV7-2 and TRBJ2-4, reads GAGVSQSPSNKVTEKGKDVELRCDPISGHTALYWYRQSLGQGLEFLIYFQGNSAPDKSGLPSDRFSAERTGGSVSTLTIQRTQQEDSAVYLCASSIRDLQYFGAGTRLSVL.

V and J are TRBV7-9 and TRBJ1-4; D remains unclear. The V end was cut by 1 base, the J end by 7 bases, with 16 bases between. From germline, CDR1 is SEHNR and CDR2 FQNEAQ (reference sequence). The CDR3 has 16 residues. This CDR3 is CASSLGASGYGEKLFF. Here the CDR3 DNA reads TGTGCCAGCAGCTTAGGGGCCTCGGGGTATGGTGAAAAACTGTTTTTT. Full variable domain (rest looked up from reference TRBV7-9 and TRBJ1-4): DTGVSQNPRHKITKRGQNVTFRCDPISEHNRLYWYRQTLGQGPEFLTYFQNEAQLEKSRLLSDRFSAERPKGSFSTLEIQRTEQGDSAMYLCASSLGASGYGEKLFFGSGTQLSVL.

The chain is built from TRBV7-2 and TRBJ2-1; 8 bases fit TRBD1. V lost 1 base and J lost 5; bases outside the gene matches: 7. From germline, CDR1 is SGHTA and CDR2 FQGNSA. The CDR3 contains 16 residues. CDR3 sequence (DNA): TGTGCCAGCAGCTTAGGGAGACAGGGGCCCCACAATGAGCAGTTCTTC. As protein: CASSLGRQGPHNEQFF.

This clonotype was counted a single time. V is TRBV7-9 and J is TRBJ1-4; D remains unclear. The germline V gene has CDR1 SEHNR and CDR2 FQNEAQ (reference sequence). The CDR3 covers 13 residues. The germline V and J ends were trimmed by 3 bases and 7 bases, with 9 bases remaining between them. CDR3: CASSFGSGEKLFF. For the CDR3, the DNA is TGTGCCAGCAGCTTTGGGTCGGGTGAAAAACTGTTTTTT.

The J gene is TRBJ1-6, the V gene TRBV5-1, with D perhaps matching TRBD1 (5 bases). V lost 2 bases and J 5 bases, leaving 11 bases between the germline ends. CDR3 size: 15 residues. Germline V gives CDR1 SGHRS, CDR2 YFSETQ. The CDR3 sequence is CASSFSTVDNSPLHF. Here the CDR3 DNA reads TGCGCCAGCAGCTTCTCGACAGTAGATAATTCACCCCTCCACTTT. The full variable domain, rest sourced from reference TRBV5-1 and TRBJ1-6, is KAGVTQTPRYLIKTRGQQVTLSCSPISGHRSVSWYQQTPGQGLQFLFEYFSETQRNKGNFPGRFSGRQFSNSRSEMNVSTLELGDSALYLCASSFSTVDNSPLHFGNGTRLTVT.

This clonotype was seen more than once but under ten times. The J gene is TRBJ1-2, the V gene TRBV20-1, with D tentatively TRBD1 (5 bases). The V end lost 5 bases, the J end lost 1 base, and 14 bases lay between the germline ends. Germline loops: CDR1 DFQATT, CDR2 SNEGSKA (reference sequence). The CDR3 is 14 amino acids. The CDR3 protein is CSAAVGGGNYGYTF. The CDR3 region has the DNA TGCAGTGCTGCAGTAGGTGGGGGTAACTATGGCTACACCTTC.

This clonotype was found once. The gene calls are TRBV6-2 or TRBV6-3 and TRBJ2-7; 12 bases are shared with TRBD2. CDR3 length equals 14 residues. From germline, CDR1 is MNHEY and CDR2 SVGEGT. Unmatched junction bases numbered 3, after V lost 7 bases and J lost 2 bases. The CDR3 nucleotides read TGTGCCAGCAAAGGACTAGCGGGACCCTACGAGCAGTACTTC. It yields the protein CASKGLAGPYEQYF.